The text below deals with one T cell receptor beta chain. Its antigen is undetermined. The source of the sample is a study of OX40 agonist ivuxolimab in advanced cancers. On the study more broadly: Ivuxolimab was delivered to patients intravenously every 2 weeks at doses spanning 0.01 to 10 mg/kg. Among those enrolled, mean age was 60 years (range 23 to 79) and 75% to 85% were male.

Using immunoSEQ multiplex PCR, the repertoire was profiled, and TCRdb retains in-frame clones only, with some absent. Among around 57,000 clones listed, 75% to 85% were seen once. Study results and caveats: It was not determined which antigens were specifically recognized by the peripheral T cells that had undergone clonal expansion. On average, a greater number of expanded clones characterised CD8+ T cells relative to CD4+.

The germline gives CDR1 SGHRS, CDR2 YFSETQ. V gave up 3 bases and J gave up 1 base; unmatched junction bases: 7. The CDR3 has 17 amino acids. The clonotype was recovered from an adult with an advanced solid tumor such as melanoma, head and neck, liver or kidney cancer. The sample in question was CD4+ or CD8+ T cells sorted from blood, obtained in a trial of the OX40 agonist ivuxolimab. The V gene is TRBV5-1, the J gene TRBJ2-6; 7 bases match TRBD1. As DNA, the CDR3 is TGCGCCAGCAGCTCCGGGACAGTAGTATCTGGGGCCAACGTCCTGACTTTC. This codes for CASSSGTVVSGANVLTF.